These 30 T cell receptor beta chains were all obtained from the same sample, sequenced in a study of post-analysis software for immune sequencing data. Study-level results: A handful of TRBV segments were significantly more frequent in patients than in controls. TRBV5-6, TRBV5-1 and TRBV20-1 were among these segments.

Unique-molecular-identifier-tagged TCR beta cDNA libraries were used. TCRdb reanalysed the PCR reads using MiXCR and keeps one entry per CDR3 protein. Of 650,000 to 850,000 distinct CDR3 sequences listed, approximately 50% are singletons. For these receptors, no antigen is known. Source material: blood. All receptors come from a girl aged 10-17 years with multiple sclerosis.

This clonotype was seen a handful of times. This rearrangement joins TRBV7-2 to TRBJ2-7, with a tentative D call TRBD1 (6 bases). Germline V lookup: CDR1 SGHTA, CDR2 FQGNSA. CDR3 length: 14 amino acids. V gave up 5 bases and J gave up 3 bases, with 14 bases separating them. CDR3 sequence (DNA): TGTGCCAGCAGCCAATACACAGGGAGCTACGAGCAGTACTTC. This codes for CASSQYTGSYEQYF.

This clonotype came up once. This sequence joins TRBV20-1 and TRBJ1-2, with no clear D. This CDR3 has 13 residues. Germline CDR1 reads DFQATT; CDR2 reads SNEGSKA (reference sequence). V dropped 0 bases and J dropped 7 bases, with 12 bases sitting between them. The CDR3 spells CSARDFRGFGYTF. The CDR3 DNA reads TGCAGTGCTAGAGATTTCCGAGGGTTTGGCTACACCTTC.

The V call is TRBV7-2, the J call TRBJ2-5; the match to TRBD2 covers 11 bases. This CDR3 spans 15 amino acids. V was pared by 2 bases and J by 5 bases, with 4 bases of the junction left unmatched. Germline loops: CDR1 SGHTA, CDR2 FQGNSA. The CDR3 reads CASSLWGLAVETQYF. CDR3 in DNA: TGTGCCAGCAGCTTATGGGGACTAGCGGTGGAGACCCAGTACTTC.

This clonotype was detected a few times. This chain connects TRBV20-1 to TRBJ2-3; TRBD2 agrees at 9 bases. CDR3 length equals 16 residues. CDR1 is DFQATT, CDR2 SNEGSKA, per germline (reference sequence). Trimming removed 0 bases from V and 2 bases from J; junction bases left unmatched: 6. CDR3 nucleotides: TGCAGTGCTAGAGAGGCTAGCGGGGACTTCACAGATACGCAGTATTTT. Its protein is CSAREASGDFTDTQYF.

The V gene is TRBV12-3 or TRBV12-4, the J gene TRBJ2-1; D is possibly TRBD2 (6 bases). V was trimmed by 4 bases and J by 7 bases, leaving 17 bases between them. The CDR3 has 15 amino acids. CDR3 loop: CASSSGIGRGNEQFF. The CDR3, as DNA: TGTGCCAGCAGTTCCGGGATCGGGAGAGGAAATGAGCAGTTCTTC.

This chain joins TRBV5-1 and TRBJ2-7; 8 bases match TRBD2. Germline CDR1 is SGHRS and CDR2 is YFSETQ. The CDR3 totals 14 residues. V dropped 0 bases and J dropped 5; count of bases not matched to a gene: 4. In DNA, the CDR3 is TGCGCCAGCAGCTTGGAGCGGGGGTCGAACGAGCAGTACTTC. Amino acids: CASSLERGSNEQYF.

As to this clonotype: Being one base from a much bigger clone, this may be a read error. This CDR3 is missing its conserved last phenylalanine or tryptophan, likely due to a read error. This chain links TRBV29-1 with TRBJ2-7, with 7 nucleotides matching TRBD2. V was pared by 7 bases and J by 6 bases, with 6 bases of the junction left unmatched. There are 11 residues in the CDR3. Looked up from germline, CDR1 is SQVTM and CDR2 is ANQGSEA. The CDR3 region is CSAVLASEQYC. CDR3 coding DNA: TGCAGCGCCGTACTAGCGAGCGAGCAGTACTGC.

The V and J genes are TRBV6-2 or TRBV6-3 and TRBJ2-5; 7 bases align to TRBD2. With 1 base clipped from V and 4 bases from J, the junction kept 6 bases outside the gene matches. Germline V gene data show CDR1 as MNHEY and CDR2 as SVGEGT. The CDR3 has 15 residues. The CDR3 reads CASSYLGAGLETQYF. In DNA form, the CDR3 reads TGTGCCAGCAGTTACTTAGGAGCGGGACTAGAGACCCAGTACTTC.

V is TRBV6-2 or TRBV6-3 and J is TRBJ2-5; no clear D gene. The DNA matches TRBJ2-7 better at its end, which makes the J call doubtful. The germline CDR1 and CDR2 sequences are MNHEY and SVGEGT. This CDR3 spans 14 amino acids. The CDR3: CASSPRRGSYEQYF. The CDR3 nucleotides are TGTGCCAGTAGCCCGCGCCGTGGGTCCTACGAGCAGTACTTC.

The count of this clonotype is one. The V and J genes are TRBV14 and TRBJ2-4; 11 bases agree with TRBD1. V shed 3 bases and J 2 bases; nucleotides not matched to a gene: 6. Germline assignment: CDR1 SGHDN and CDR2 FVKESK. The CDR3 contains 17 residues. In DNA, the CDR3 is TGTGCCAGCAGCCACAGGACAGGGGGCCAGTCCAAAAACATTCAGTACTTC. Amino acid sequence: CASSHRTGGQSKNIQYF.

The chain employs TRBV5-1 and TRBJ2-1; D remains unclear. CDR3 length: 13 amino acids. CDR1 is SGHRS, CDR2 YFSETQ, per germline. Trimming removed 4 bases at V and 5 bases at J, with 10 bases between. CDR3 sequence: CASSPEINNEQFF. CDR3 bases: TGCGCCAGCAGCCCGGAAATTAACAATGAGCAGTTCTTC.

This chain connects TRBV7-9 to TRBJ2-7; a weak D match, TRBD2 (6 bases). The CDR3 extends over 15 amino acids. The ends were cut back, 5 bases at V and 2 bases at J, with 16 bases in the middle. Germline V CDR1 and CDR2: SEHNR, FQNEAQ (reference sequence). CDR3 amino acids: CASSPGGFRAYEQYF. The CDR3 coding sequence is TGTGCCAGCAGCCCTGGGGGGTTTCGGGCCTACGAGCAGTACTTC. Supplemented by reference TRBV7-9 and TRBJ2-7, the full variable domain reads DTGVSQNPRHKITKRGQNVTFRCDPISEHNRLYWYRQTLGQGPEFLTYFQNEAQLEKSRLLSDRFSAERPKGSFSTLEIQRTEQGDSAMYLCASSPGGFRAYEQYFGPGTRLTVT.

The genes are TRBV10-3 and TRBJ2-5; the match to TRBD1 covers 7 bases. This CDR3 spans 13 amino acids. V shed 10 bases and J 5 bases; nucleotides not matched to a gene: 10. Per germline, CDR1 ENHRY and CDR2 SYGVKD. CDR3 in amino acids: CATYQGVGETQYF. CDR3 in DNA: TGTGCCACCTATCAGGGGGTAGGGGAGACCCAGTACTTC.

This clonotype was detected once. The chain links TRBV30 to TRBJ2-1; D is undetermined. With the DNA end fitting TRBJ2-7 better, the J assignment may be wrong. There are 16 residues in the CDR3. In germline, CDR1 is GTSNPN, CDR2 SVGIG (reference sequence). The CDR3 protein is CAWSVRPQHTHNEQYF. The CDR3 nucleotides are TGTGCCTGGAGTGTAAGACCGCAGCACACACACAATGAGCAGTACTTC.

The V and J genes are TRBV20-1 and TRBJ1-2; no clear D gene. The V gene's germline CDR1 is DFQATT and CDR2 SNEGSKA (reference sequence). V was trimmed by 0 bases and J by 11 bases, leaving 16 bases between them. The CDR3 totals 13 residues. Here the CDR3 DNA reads TGCAGTGCTAGAGATGCGAGGGTAGCTAGATACACCTTC. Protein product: CSARDARVARYTF.

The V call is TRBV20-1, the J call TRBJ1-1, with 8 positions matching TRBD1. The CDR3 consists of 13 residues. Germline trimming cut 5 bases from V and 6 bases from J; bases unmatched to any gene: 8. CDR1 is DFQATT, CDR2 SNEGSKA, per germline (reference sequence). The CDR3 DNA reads TGCAGTGCTGTAAGACAGGGGAGGCCTGAAGCTTTCTTT. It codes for CSAVRQGRPEAFF.

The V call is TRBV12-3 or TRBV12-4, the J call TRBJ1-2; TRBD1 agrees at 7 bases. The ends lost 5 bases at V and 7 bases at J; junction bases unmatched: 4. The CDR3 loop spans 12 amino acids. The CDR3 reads CASSPDRAGYTF. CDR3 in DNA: TGTGCCAGCAGTCCCGACAGGGCTGGCTACACCTTC.

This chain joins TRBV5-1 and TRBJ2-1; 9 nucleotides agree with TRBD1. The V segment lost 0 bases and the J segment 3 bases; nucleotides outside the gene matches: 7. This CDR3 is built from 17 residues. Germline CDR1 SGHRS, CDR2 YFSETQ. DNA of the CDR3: TGCGCCAGCAGCTTGGGCCCCCAGGACAGGGGCTACAATGAGCAGTTCTTC. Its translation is CASSLGPQDRGYNEQFF. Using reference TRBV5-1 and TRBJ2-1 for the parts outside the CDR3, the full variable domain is KAGVTQTPRYLIKTRGQQVTLSCSPISGHRSVSWYQQTPGQGLQFLFEYFSETQRNKGNFPGRFSGRQFSNSRSEMNVSTLELGDSALYLCASSLGPQDRGYNEQFFGPGTRLTVL.

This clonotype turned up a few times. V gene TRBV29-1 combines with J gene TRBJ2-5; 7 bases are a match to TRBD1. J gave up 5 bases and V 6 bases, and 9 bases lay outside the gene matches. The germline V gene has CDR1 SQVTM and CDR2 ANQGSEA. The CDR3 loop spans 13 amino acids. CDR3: CSVRGQARETQYF. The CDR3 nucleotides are TGCAGCGTCCGAGGACAGGCGAGGGAGACCCAGTACTTC.

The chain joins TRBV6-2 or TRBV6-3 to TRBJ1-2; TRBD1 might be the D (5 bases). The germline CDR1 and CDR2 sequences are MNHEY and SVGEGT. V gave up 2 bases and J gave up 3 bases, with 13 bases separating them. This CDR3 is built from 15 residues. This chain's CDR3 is CASSYAGVSDYGYTF. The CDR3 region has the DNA TGTGCCAGCAGTTACGCGGGGGTATCGGACTATGGCTACACCTTC.

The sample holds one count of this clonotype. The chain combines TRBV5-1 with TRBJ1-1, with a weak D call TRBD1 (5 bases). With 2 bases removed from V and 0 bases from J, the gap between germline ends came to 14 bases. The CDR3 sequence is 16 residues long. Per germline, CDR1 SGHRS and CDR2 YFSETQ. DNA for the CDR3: TGCGCCAGCAGCTTTACGGGGGGGACGGTGAACACTGAAGCTTTCTTT. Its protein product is CASSFTGGTVNTEAFF.

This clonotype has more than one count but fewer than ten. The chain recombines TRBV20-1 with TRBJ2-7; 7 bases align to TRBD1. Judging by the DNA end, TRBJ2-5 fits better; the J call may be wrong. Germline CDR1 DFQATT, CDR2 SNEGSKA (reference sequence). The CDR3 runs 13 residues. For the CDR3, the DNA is TGCAGTGCTAGAGGCCACAGGGGAGAGACCCAGTACTTC. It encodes CSARGHRGETQYF.

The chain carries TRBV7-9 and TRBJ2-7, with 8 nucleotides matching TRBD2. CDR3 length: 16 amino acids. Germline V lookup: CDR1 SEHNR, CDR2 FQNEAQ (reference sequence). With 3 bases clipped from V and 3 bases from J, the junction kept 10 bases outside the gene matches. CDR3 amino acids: CASSFPGGTPHYEQYF. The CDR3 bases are TGTGCCAGCAGCTTCCCGGGGGGGACCCCGCACTACGAGCAGTACTTC.

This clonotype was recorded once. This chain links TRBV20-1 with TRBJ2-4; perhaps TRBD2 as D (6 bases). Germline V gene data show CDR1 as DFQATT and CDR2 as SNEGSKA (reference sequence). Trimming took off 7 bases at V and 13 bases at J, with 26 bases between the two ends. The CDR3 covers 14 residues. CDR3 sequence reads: CSVSPGTGPSEQYF. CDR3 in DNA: TGCAGTGTTTCGCCCGGGACTGGGCCTTCGGAGCAGTACTTC.

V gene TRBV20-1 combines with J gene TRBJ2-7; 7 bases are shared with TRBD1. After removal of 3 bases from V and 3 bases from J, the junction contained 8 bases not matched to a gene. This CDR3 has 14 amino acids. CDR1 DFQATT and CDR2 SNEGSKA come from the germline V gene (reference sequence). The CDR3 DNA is TGCAGTGCTAGCCCCCGGGACAGTGACTACGAGCAGTACTTC. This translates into CSASPRDSDYEQYF.

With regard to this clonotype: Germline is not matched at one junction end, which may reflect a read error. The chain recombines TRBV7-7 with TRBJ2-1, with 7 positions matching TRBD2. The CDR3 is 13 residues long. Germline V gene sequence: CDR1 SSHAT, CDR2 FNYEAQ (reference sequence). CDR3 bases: TGTGCTAGCAGCTTAAATGGGGGGGGAATACAGTTCTTC. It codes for CASSLNGGGIQFF.

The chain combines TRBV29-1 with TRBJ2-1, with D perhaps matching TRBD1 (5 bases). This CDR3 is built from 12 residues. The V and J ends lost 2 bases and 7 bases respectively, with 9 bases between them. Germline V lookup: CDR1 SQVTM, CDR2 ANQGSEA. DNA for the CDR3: TGCAGCGTTGAACAGGGTTGGAATGAGCAGTTCTTC. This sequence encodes CSVEQGWNEQFF.

The chain's CDR3 is CASSPLAGGPLYEQYF. The CDR3 bases are TGTGCCAGCAGCCCGCTAGCGGGAGGGCCACTCTACGAGCAGTACTTC. The chain links TRBV7-8 to TRBJ2-4; 12 nucleotides match TRBD2. The end of the DNA aligns better with TRBJ2-7, so the J call may be wrong. The length of the CDR3 is 16 residues. The V gene's germline CDR1 is SGHVS and CDR2 FQNEAQ.

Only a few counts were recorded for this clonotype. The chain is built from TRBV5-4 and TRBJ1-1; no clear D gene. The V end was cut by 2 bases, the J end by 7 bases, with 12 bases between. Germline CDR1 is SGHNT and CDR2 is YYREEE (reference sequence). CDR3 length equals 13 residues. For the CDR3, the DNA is TGTGCCAGCAGCTTCGACCCGAACCTTGAAGCTTTCTTT. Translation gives CASSFDPNLEAFF.

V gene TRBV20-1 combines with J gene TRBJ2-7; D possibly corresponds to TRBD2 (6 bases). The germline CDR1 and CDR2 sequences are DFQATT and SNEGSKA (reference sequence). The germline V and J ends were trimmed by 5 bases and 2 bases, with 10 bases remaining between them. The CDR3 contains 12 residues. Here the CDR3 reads CSAPGLAYEQYF. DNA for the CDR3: TGCAGTGCTCCGGGACTGGCCTACGAGCAGTACTTC.